A selection of T cell receptor beta chains follows, all from one sample in a study of T-cell memory formation after mild COVID-19. TCRdb passed the 5' RACE reads through MiXCR, listing each CDR3 protein once. The sample records more than 150,000 distinct CDR3 sequences, about 18% being singletons. Sequenced: PBMCs or a T cell subset sorted from them (not recorded which). Receptors were obtained from a man between 18 and 35 years old who had mild COVID-19 (a few samples of this study predate the infection). Cell type and time point are not known. Each CDR3 is given with its conserved first and last residue. A D gene is named only where the DNA matches it firmly. For some rows the clone size is stated as once, few or many, or as a class when expanded; others skip it.

length,size,J,D,V,CDR3,DNA
15,few,TRBJ1-6,NA,TRBV7-2,CASSPTPPRGSPLHF,TGTGCCAGCAGCCCCACTCCCCCCAGAGGTTCACCCCTCCACTTT
13,NA,TRBJ1-1,NA,TRBV7-9,CASSPTLWTEAFF,TGTGCCAGCAGCCCAACACTGTGGACTGAAGCTTTCTTT
16,few,TRBJ1-4,NA,TRBV19,CASSIDGEATNEKLFF,TGTGCCAGTAGTATTGACGGGGAAGCAACTAATGAAAAACTGTTTTTT
17,many,TRBJ2-3,NA,TRBV5-1,CASSFSPHTSSTDTQYF,TGCGCCAGCAGCTTCTCCCCGCATACCTCTAGCACAGATACGCAGTATTTT
16,NA,TRBJ2-1,TRBD2,TRBV3-1,CASSQANLAGADEQFF,TGTGCCAGCAGCCAAGCGAACCTAGCGGGGGCGGATGAGCAGTTCTTC
12,few,TRBJ2-5,NA,TRBV7-6,CASGPVGETQYF,TGTGCCAGCGGGCCGGTGGGGGAGACCCAGTACTTC
16,NA,TRBJ2-7,NA,TRBV12-3/TRBV12-4,CASSSMSLRSSYEQYF,TGTGCCAGCAGTTCGATGAGTCTCAGGAGCTCCTACGAGCAGTACTTC
14,few,TRBJ2-5,NA,TRBV2,CASSFDRNQETQYF,TGTGCCAGCAGTTTCGACAGAAACCAAGAGACCCAGTACTTC
13,many,TRBJ2-1,NA,TRBV7-2,CASSLGGPNEQFF,TGTGCCAGCAGCTTAGGAGGGCCCAATGAGCAGTTCTTC
16,few,TRBJ2-5,NA,TRBV24-1,CATSDPAASGQETQYF,TGTGCCACCAGTGATCCCGCCGCAAGCGGCCAAGAGACCCAGTACTTC
13,few,TRBJ2-2,TRBD1,TRBV20-1,CSAEGAGTGELFF,TGCAGTGCTGAGGGGGCGGGCACCGGGGAGCTGTTTTTT
18,few,TRBJ1-3,TRBD1,TRBV4-1,CASSQDHGQEASGNTIYF,TGCGCCAGCAGCCAAGATCATGGACAGGAAGCCTCTGGAAACACCATATATTTT
11,few,TRBJ2-5,NA,TRBV12-3/TRBV12-4,CASSYTWTQYF,TGTGCCAGCAGTTATACCTGGACCCAGTACTTC
18,few,TRBJ2-2,TRBD1,TRBV4-1,CASSSRTGPLSNTGELFF,TGCGCCAGCAGCTCGCGGACAGGACCCTTATCGAACACCGGGGAGCTGTTTTTT
16,few,TRBJ1-1,NA,TRBV12-3/TRBV12-4,CASSASRGGANTEAFF,TGTGCCAGCAGTGCCTCCAGGGGAGGAGCAAACACTGAAGCTTTCTTT
16,NA,TRBJ1-5,NA,TRBV2,CASSDARGTSNQPQHF,TGTGCCAGCAGTGACGCACGGGGAACGTCCAATCAGCCCCAGCATTTT
15,few,TRBJ2-2,NA,TRBV5-4,CASSLGGTATGELFF,TGTGCCAGCAGCTTGGGGGGGACCGCCACCGGGGAGCTGTTTTTT
15,NA,TRBJ2-5,NA,TRBV9,CASSVEPSDQETQYF,TGTGCCAGCAGCGTAGAGCCCTCAGACCAAGAGACCCAGTACTTC
13,NA,TRBJ2-2,TRBD1,TRBV5-1,CASSWDRGEELFF,TGCGCCAGCAGCTGGGACAGGGGTGAGGAGCTGTTTTTT
15,few,TRBJ1-3,NA,TRBV7-2,CASSLVSGSGNTIYF,TGTGCCAGCAGCTTAGTTTCGGGAAGCGGAAACACCATATATTTT
14,NA,TRBJ2-2,NA,TRBV20-1,CSARRGPNTGELFF,TGCAGTGCTAGGCGGGGGCCGAACACCGGGGAGCTGTTTTTT
15,few,TRBJ1-4,NA,TRBV5-5,CASRVTVATNEKLFF,TGTGCCAGCAGAGTGACAGTTGCAACTAATGAAAAACTGTTTTTT
14,few,TRBJ1-2,TRBD1,TRBV18,CASSPTGQGYGYTF,TGTGCCAGCTCACCAACGGGACAGGGATATGGCTACACCTTC
17,NA,TRBJ2-1,NA,TRBV24-1,CATSRTTGTRLHNEQFF,TGTGCCACCAGCCGAACCACAGGGACCCGCCTTCACAATGAGCAGTTCTTC